This TCR beta chain was found in a study of CD8 T cells in ankylosing spondylitis. This clonotype is labeled medium-sized (0.01 to 0.1%). TCRdb ran MiXCR on the 5' RACE reads and lists one entry per CDR3 protein. The sample lists more than 5,000 distinct CDR3 sequences; 2.1% were seen once. Sequencing was done on a sample of blood, either unsorted or a sorted T cell fraction (not recorded which). The TCR originated in a male donor with ankylosing spondylitis or in good health (not recorded which).

CDR3 amino acids: CASSAVQTGGIEETQYF. CDR3 nucleotide sequence: TGTGCCAGCAGCGCAGTCCAGACAGGGGGAATTGAGGAGACCCAGTACTTC. This sequence joins TRBV9 and TRBJ2-5; 9 nucleotides agree with TRBD1. J lost 5 bases, V lost 3 bases, and 14 bases had no gene match. The CDR3 has 17 residues. Germline-derived CDR1 and CDR2 are SGDLS and YYNGEE.